The next 14 T cell receptor beta chains were all read from a single sample in a study of T cell responses to AZD1222 COVID-19 vaccine. This table comes from immunoSEQ multiplex PCR, and its TCRdb copy is limited to in-frame clones, with some not included. This table holds approximately 100,000 clones, roughly 89% found once. The sample consisted of peripheral blood, taken on day 0 of AZD1222 vaccination. These receptors were collected from an adult in good health.

The chain joins TRBV28 to TRBJ1-5, with 7 bases matching TRBD1. The ends lost 5 bases at V and 1 base at J; junction bases unmatched: 8. The CDR3 runs 16 residues. The germline V gene has CDR1 MDHEN and CDR2 SYDVKM. The CDR3, as DNA: TGTGCCAGCAGTACCAGCACCAGGGGGAGCAATCAGCCCCAGCATTTT. It codes for CASSTSTRGSNQPQHF.

This sequence joins TRBV28 and TRBJ1-5; D gene ambiguous. The germline V gene encodes CDR1 MDHEN and CDR2 SYDVKM. There are 12 residues in the CDR3. With 1 base removed from V and 6 bases from J, the gap between germline ends came to 4 bases. The DNA for the CDR3 is TGTGCCAGCAGTTTATTGCTTCAGCCCCAGCATTTT. Protein: CASSLLLQPQHF.

The chain carries TRBV5-4 and TRBJ2-6; 11 bases match TRBD2. The CDR3 spans 16 residues. Germline CDR1 reads SGHNT; CDR2 reads YYREEE (reference sequence). With V trimmed by 4 bases and J by 2 bases, 2 bases remained unmatched. The chain's CDR3 is CASSPTSGTGANVLTF. The CDR3, as DNA: TGTGCCAGCAGCCCGACTAGCGGGACTGGGGCCAACGTCCTGACTTTC.

The J gene is TRBJ1-1, the V gene TRBV5-6; no clear D. In germline, CDR1 is SGHDT, CDR2 YYEEEE. The CDR3 covers 13 residues. Trimming shortened V by 3 bases and J by 4 bases, and 10 bases separated the two germline ends. CDR3 DNA: TGTGCCAGCAGCTCCCTGCCCCCCACTGAAGCTTTCTTT. Residues: CASSSLPPTEAFF.

The gene calls are TRBV7-9 and TRBJ2-3; 9 bases are shared with TRBD2. The CDR3 is 16 residues long. Germline loops: CDR1 SEHNR, CDR2 FQNEAQ (reference sequence). V lost 6 bases, J lost 6 bases, and 13 bases stayed unmatched. The CDR3 protein is CASRPLLSGSGDTQYF. For the CDR3, the DNA is TGTGCCAGCAGACCCTTGCTTAGCGGGAGCGGTGATACGCAGTATTTT.

The chain couples TRBV18 to TRBJ2-1, with D perhaps matching TRBD2 (6 bases). The CDR3 runs to 17 residues. The V gene's germline CDR1 is KGHSH and CDR2 LQKENI. V was pared by 3 bases and J by 4 bases, with 19 bases between. Here the CDR3 DNA reads TGTGCCAGCTCACCCCGAGGGGTGGGAGGCCTGTACAATGAGCAGTTCTTC. Translated: CASSPRGVGGLYNEQFF.

The chain employs TRBV11-2 and TRBJ2-5; 8 bases line up with TRBD2. Germline CDR1 SGHAT, CDR2 FQNNGV. Trimming took 4 bases from V and 4 from J; bases not matched to a gene: 5. The CDR3 has 14 residues. This chain's CDR3 is CASSSGLERETQYF. CDR3 bases: TGTGCCAGCAGCTCGGGACTAGAGAGAGAGACCCAGTACTTC.

In regard to this clone: Germline and junction disagree at one end, which may indicate a read error. The chain is built from TRBV3-1 (or the pseudogene TRBV3-2) and TRBJ2-7; 7 bases align to TRBD2. This CDR3 is 13 amino acids long. Germline CDR1 reads LGHDT; CDR2 reads YNNKEL (reference sequence). CDR3 sequence reads: CAGSQGTIYEQYF. The CDR3 coding sequence is TGTGCCGGCAGCCAAGGGACTATCTACGAGCAGTACTTC.

This rearrangement joins TRBV9 to TRBJ1-2; D gene uncertain. V dropped 3 bases and J dropped 0 bases, with 12 bases sitting between them. The CDR3 sequence is 15 residues long. Germline CDR1 is SGDLS and CDR2 is YYNGEE. The CDR3 DNA sequence: TGTGCCAGCAGCGCTCGGTCAGGCTCTAACTATGGCTACACCTTC. This codes for CASSARSGSNYGYTF.

The J gene is TRBJ1-2, the V gene TRBV4-2; D is uncertain. The germline V and J ends were trimmed by 0 bases and 4 bases, with 9 bases remaining between them. Per the germline V gene, CDR1 is LGHNA and CDR2 is YNFKEQ. This CDR3 comprises 14 residues. Here the CDR3 reads CASSQDGSSYGYTF. The CDR3 DNA sequence: TGTGCCAGCAGCCAAGACGGGTCCAGCTATGGCTACACCTTC.

This clone showed up just a few times. Other DNA variants within this sample encode the same CDR3. This chain links TRBV28 with TRBJ1-2; TRBD1 is a possible D gene (6 bases). The CDR3 is made up of 13 amino acids. Trimming left V 6 bases short and J 3 bases short, with 11 bases between. The germline V gene encodes CDR1 MDHEN and CDR2 SYDVKM. The CDR3 region is CASSLQGYYGYTF. DNA of the CDR3: TGTGCCAGCAGCCTACAGGGCTACTATGGCTACACCTTC.

This chain uses TRBV5-4 with TRBJ2-3; D may be TRBD2 (6 bases). The CDR3 runs 15 residues. Per the germline V gene, CDR1 is SGHNT and CDR2 is YYREEE (reference sequence). The ends were cut back, 6 bases at V and 0 bases at J, with 14 bases in the middle. In nucleotides, the CDR3 is TGTGCCAGCATGCTTAGCGGAGCCAGCACAGATACGCAGTATTTT. Translating it yields CASMLSGASTDTQYF.

The chain has TRBV6-5 and TRBJ2-1; 9 bases map to TRBD1. V shed 10 bases and J 4 bases; nucleotides not matched to a gene: 11. The CDR3 loop spans 15 amino acids. Germline V gene sequence: CDR1 MNHEY, CDR2 SVGAGI. The CDR3, as DNA: TGTGCCACCAAACAGGGGGCAATTGAGTACAATGAGCAGTTCTTC. Amino acid sequence: CATKQGAIEYNEQFF.

With respect to this clone: This sample also contains other DNA sequences that code for the same CDR3. This sequence joins TRBV3-1 (or the pseudogene TRBV3-2) and TRBJ1-2; no definite D call. Germline V gene lookup returns CDR1 LGHDT and CDR2 YNNKEL (reference sequence). The CDR3 is 12 residues long. V lost 1 base and J 4 bases, leaving 4 bases between the germline ends. This CDR3 is CASSQGGYGYTF. The CDR3 DNA sequence: TGTGCCAGCAGCCAAGGAGGCTATGGCTACACCTTC.